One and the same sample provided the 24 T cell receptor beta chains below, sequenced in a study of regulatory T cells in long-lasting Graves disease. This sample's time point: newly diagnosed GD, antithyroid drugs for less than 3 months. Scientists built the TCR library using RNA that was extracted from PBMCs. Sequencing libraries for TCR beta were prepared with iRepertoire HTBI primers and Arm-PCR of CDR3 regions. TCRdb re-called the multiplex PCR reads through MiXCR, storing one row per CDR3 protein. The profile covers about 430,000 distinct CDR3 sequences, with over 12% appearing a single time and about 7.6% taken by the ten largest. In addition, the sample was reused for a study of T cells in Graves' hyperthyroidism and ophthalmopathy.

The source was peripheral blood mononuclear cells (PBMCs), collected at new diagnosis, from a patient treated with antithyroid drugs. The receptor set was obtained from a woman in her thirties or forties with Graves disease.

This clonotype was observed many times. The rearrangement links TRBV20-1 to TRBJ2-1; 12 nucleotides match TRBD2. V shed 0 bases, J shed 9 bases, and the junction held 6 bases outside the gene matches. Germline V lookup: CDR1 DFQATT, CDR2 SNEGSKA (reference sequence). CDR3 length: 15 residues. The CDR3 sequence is CSARDLAGGPGEQFF. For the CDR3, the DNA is TGCAGTGCTAGAGATCTAGCGGGAGGGCCAGGTGAGCAGTTCTTC.

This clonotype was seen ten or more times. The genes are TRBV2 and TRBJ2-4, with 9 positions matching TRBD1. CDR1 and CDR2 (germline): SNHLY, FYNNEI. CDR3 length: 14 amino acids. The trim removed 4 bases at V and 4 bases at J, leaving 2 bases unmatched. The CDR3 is CASSAGTGKNIQYF. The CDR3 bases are TGTGCCAGCAGTGCCGGGACAGGGAAAAACATTCAGTACTTC.

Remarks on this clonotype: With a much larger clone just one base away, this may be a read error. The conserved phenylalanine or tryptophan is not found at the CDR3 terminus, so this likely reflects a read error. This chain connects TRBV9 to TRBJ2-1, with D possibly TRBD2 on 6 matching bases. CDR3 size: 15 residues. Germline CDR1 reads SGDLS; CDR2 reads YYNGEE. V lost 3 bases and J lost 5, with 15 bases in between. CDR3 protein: CASSAGGRTDNEQFL. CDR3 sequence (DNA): TGTGCCAGCAGCGCCGGGGGACGGACCGACAATGAGCAGTTCCTC.

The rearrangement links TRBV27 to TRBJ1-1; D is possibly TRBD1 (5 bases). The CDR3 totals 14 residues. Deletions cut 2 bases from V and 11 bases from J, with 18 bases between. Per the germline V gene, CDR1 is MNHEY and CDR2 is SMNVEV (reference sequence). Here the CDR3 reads CASSLAKQASGAFF. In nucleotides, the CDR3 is TGTGCCAGCAGTTTAGCTAAACAGGCCTCGGGCGCTTTCTTT.

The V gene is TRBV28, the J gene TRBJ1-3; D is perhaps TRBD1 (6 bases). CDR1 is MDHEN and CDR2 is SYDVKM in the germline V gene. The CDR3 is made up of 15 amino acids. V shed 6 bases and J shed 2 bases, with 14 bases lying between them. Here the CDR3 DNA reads TGTGCCAGCAGCCTCCCAACAGGGACTGGAAACACCATATATTTT. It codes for CASSLPTGTGNTIYF.

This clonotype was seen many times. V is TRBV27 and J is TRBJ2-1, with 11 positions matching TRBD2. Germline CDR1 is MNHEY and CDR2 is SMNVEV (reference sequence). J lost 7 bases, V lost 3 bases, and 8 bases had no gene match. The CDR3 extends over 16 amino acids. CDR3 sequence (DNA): TGTGCCAGCAGTTTTGTTCTTACTAGCGGGAGAAATGAGCAGTTCTTC. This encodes CASSFVLTSGRNEQFF.

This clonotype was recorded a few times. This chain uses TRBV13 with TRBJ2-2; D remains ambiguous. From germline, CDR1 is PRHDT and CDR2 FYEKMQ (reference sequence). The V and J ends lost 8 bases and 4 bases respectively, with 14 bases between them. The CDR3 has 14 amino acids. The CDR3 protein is CASHTSGITGELFF. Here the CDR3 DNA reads TGTGCCAGCCACACCTCCGGAATCACCGGGGAGCTGTTTTTT.

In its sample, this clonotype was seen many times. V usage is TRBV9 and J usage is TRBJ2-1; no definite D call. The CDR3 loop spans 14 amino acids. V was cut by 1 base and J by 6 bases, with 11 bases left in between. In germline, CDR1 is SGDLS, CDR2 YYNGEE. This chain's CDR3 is CASSVISAGNEQFF. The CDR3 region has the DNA TGTGCCAGCAGCGTAATAAGCGCAGGCAATGAGCAGTTCTTC.

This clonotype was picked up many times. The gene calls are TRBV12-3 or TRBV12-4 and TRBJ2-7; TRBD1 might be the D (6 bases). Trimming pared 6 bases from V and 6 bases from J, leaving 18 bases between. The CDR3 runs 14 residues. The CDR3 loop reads CASRISVGASEQYF. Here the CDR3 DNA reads TGTGCCAGCAGGATTAGCGTGGGGGCCTCCGAGCAGTACTTC.

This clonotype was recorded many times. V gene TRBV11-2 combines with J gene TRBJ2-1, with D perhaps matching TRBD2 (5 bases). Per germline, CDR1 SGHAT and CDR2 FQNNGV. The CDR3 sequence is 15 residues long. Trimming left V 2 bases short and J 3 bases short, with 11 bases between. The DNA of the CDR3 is TGTGCCAGCAGCTTAAGCGGTGGATACTACAATGAGCAGTTCTTC. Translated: CASSLSGGYYNEQFF. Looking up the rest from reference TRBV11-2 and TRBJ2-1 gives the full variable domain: EAGVAQSPRYKIIEKRQSVAFWCNPISGHATLYWYQQILGQGPKLLIQFQNNGVVDDSQLPKDRFSAERLKGVDSTLKIQPAKLEDSAVYLCASSLSGGYYNEQFFGPGTRLTVL.

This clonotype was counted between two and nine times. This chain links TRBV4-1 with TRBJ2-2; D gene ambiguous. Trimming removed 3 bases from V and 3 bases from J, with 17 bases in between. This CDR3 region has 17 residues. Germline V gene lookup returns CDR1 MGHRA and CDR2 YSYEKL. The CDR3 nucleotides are TGCGCCAGCAGCCATCCCCGTGGTGGGCAAGACACCGGGGAGCTGTTTTTT. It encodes CASSHPRGGQDTGELFF.

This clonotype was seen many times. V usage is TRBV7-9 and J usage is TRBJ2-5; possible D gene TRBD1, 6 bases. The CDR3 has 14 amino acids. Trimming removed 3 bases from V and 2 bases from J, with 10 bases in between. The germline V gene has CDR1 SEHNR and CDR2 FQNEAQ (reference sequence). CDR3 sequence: CASSLGAPQETQYF. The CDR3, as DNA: TGTGCCAGCAGCTTGGGGGCTCCGCAAGAGACCCAGTACTTC.

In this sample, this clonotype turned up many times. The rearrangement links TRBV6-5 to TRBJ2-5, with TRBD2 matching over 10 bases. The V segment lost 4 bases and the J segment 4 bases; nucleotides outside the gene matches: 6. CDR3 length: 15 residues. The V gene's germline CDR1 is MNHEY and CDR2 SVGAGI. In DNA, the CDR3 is TGTGCCAGCAGTTCCTCTAGCGGGAGCGGAGAGACCCAGTACTTC. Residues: CASSSSSGSGETQYF.

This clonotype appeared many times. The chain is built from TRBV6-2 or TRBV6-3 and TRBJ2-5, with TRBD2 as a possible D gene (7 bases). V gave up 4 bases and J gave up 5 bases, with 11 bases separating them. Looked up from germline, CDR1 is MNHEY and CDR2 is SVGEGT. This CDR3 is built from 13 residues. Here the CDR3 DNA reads TGTGCCAGCAGTTCACCGGGGGGCGAGACCCAGTACTTC. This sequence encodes CASSSPGGETQYF.

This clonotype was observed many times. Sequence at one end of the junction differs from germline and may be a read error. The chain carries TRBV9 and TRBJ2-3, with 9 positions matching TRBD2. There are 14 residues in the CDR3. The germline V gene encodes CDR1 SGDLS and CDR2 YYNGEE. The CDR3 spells CASSVAGVTDTQYF. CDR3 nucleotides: TGTGCCAGCAGTGTAGCGGGAGTGACAGATACGCAGTATTTT.

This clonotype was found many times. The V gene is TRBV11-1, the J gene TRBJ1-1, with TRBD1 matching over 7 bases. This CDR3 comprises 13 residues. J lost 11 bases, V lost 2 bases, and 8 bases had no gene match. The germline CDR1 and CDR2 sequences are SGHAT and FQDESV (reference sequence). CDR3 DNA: TGTGCCAGCAGCTTATCCCCAACAGGGGTGGCTTTCTTT. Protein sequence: CASSLSPTGVAFF.

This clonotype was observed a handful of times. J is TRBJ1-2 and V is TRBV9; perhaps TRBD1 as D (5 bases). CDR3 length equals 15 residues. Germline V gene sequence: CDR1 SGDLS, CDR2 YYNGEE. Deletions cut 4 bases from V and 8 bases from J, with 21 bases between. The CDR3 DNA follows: TGTGCCAGCAGCCCTCGACCGGGGGTCTCGAGCGGCTACACCTTC. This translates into CASSPRPGVSSGYTF.

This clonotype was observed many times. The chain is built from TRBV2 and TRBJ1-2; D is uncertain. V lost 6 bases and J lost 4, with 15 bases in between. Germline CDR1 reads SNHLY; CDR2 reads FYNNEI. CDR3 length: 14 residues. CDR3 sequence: CASRGTGVSYGYTF. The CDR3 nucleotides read TGTGCCAGCAGAGGTACCGGGGTCTCCTATGGCTACACCTTC.

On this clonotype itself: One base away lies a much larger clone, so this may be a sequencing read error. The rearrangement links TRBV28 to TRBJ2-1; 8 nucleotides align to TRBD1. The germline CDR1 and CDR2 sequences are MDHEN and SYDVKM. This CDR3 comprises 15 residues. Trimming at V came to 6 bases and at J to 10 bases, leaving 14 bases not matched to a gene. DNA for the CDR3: TGTGCCAGCAGCTCGGGCAGGGGGCATTTAAGCGAGCAGTTCTTC. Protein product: CASSSGRGHLSEQFF.

The CDR3 DNA reads as TGTGCCAGCAGCTTGGGCCGGTCTAGCGGGAGTGGCCAAGAGACCCAGTACTTC. Translated, it gives CASSLGRSSGSGQETQYF. The rearrangement links TRBV5-8 to TRBJ2-5; TRBD2 matches at 10 bases. CDR3 length: 18 amino acids. V dropped 0 bases and J dropped 1; count of bases not matched to a gene: 9. Germline CDR1 reads SGHTS; CDR2 reads YDEGEE.

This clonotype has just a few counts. CDR3 sequence (DNA): TGTGCCAGCAGTGAACGGACGCGACAGCCCCAGCATTTT. Amino acids: CASSERTRQPQHF. The chain carries TRBV6-1 and TRBJ1-5; D is ambiguous. CDR1 MNHNS and CDR2 SASEGT come from the germline V gene. V was shortened by 2 bases and J by 7 bases, with 9 bases between the two germline ends. The CDR3 loop spans 13 amino acids.

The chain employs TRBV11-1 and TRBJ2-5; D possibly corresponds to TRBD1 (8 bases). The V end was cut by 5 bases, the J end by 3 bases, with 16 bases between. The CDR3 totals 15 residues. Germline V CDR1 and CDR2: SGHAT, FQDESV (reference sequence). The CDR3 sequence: CASSRQGAGEETQYF. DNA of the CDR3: TGTGCCAGCAGCCGCCAGGGGGCGGGAGAAGAGACCCAGTACTTC.

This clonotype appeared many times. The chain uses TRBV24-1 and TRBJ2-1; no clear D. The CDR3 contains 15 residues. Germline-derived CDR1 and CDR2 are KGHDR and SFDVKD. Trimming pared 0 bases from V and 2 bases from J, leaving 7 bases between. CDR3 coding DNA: TGTGCCACCAGTGATTTGGCGGCCCCCTACAATGAGCAGTTCTTC. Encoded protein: CATSDLAAPYNEQFF.

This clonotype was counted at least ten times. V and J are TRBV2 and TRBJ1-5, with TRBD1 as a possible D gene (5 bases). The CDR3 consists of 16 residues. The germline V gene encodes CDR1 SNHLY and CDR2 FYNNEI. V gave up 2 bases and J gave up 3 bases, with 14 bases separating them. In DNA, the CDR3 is TGTGCCAGCAGTGAAAGAAAATCAGGGCACAATCAGCCCCAGCATTTT. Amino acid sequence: CASSERKSGHNQPQHF.